The present TCR beta chain was sequenced within a study of response to subunit inactivated influenza vaccine. TCRdb called the RT-PCR reads again in MiXCR, with one record for every CDR3 protein. This table has 700,000 to 900,000 distinct CDR3 sequences, 21% appearing once. The sample holds many counts of this clonotype. The sample in question was PBMCs from blood, obtained about 5 days after vaccination. This clonotype was sampled from a man aged 50-60 years who received an inactivated influenza vaccine.

Here the CDR3 reads CSVGTGLYNEQFF. CDR3 nucleotide sequence: TGCAGCGTCGGGACAGGACTTTACAATGAGCAGTTCTTC. This sequence joins TRBV29-1 and TRBJ2-1; 8 nucleotides align to TRBD1. The J segment lost 4 bases and the V segment lost 6 bases, leaving 5 bases of the junction unmatched. The CDR3 consists of 13 residues. Germline CDR1 and CDR2: SQVTM and ANQGSEA.